This TCR beta chain derives from a study of shared clonotypes between healthy human individuals. Study information: Used for every donor were three CD4 naive, three CD4 memory, two CD8 naive and one CD8 memory plate. Points from the study as a whole: Rarefaction exposed incomplete sorted-subset sequencing despite large depth.

Germline lookup yields CDR1 SGHRS and CDR2 YFSETQ. The CDR3 runs to 18 residues. The V and J ends lost 0 bases and 8 bases respectively, with 24 bases between them. A note on this clone: No antigen is known for it.

Sequenced by immunoSEQ multiplex PCR; TCRdb stores in-frame clones only, minus some. The table records around 2,000,000 clones, just under 95% of them present only once. The naive CD8 fraction comprised CD45RO-negative cells positively selected for CCR7 and excluded terminally differentiated effector memory CD45RA+ cells. Sequencing was performed on naive CD8+ T cells sorted from blood. This chain links TRBV5-1 with TRBJ2-1; perhaps D is TRBD1 or TRBD2 (6 bases each). The receptor was isolated from a man between 18 and 35 years old in good health. The CDR3 spells CASSLGGRVADLKDEQFF. CDR3 coding DNA: TGCGCCAGCAGCTTGGGGGGGCGAGTAGCGGACCTCAAGGATGAGCAGTTCTTC.